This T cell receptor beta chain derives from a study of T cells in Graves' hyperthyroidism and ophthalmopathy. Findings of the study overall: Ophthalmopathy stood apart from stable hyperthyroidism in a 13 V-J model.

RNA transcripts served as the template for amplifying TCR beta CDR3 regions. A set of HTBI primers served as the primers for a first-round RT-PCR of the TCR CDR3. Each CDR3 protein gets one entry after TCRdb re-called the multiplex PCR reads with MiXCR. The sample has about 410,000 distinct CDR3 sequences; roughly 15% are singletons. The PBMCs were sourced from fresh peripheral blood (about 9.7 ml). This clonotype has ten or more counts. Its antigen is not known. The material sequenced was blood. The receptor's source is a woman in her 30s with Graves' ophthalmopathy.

In DNA, the CDR3 is TGCAGTGCTAGAGAGCCCACAGAGGACACTGAAGCTTTCTTT. It is translated as CSAREPTEDTEAFF. This chain links TRBV20-1 with TRBJ1-1; D not certain. The V gene's germline CDR1 is DFQATT and CDR2 SNEGSKA (reference sequence). V lost 0 bases and J 3 bases, leaving 11 bases between the germline ends. The length of the CDR3 is 14 residues.